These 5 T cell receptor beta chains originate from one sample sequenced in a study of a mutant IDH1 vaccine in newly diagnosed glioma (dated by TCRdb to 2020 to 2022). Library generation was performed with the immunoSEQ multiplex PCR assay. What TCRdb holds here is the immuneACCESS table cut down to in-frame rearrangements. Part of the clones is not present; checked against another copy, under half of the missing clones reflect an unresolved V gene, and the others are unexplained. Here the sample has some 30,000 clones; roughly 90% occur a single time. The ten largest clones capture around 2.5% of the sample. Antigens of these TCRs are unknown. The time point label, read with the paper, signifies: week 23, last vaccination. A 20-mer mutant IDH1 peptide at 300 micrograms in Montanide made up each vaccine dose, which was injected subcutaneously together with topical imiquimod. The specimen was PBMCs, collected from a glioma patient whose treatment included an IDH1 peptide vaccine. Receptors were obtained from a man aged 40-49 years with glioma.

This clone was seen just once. This chain's CDR3 is CAWRSSIPLHF. DNA for the CDR3: TGTGCCTGGAGGTCATCGATACCCCTCCACTTT. The chain uses TRBV30 and TRBJ1-6; D is undetermined. CDR1 is GTSNPN and CDR2 is SVGIG in the germline V gene (reference sequence). Trimming took off 3 bases at V and 12 bases at J, with 9 bases between the two ends. The CDR3 has 11 residues.

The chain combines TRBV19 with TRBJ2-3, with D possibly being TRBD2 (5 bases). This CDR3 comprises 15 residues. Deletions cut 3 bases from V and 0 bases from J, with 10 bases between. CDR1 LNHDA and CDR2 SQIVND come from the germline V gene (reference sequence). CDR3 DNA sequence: TGTGCCAGTAGTATCCCCGGAGGTAGCACAGATACGCAGTATTTT. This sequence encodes CASSIPGGSTDTQYF.

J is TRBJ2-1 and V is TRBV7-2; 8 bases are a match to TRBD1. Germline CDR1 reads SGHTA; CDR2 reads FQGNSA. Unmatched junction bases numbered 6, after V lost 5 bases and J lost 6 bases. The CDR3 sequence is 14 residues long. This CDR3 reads CASSPRTGFNEQFF. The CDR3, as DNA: TGTGCCAGCAGCCCAAGGACAGGGTTCAATGAGCAGTTCTTC.

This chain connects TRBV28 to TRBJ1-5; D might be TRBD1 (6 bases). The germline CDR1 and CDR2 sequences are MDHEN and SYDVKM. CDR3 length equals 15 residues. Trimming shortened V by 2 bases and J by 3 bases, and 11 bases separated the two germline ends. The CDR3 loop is CASSLSGGANQPQHF. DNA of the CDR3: TGTGCCAGCAGTTTAAGCGGGGGCGCCAATCAGCCCCAGCATTTT.

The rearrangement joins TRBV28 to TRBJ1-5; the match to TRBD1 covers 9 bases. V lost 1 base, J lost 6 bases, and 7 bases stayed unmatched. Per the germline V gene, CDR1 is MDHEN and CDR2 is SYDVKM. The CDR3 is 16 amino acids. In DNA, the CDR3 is TGTGCCAGCAGTTTATATAGGACAGGGGAGGGTCAGCCCCAGCATTTT. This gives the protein CASSLYRTGEGQPQHF.